Each of the 31 T cell receptor beta chains below was sequenced from the same sample in a study of T cell repertoires in cytomegalovirus infection. Their specific antigens are unknown. TCRdb re-analysed the reads in MiXCR, keeping a single row per CDR3 protein. The sample consists of about half a million distinct CDR3 sequences, about two fifths of them appearing once. The sample was cultured PBMCs, taken from culture after CMV antigen stimulation. The receptors originated from a human donor in good health (CMV status not recorded). Some clones in this sample may be carry-over from other donors' samples.

In its sample, this clonotype was seen a few times. V is TRBV7-2 and J is TRBJ1-4, with TRBD1 matching over 8 bases. This CDR3 region has 15 residues. Unmatched junction bases numbered 7, after V lost 5 bases and J lost 5 bases. Germline V gene sequence: CDR1 SGHTA, CDR2 FQGNSA. The CDR3 region has the DNA TGTGCCAGCAGCCCAAGGGACAGGCCAAATGAAAAACTGTTTTTT. Its protein product is CASSPRDRPNEKLFF.

The genes are TRBV2 and TRBJ2-1; D possibly uses TRBD1 or TRBD2 (5 bases each). V was trimmed by 5 bases and J by 2 bases, leaving 13 bases between them. CDR3 length: 15 residues. Germline CDR1 and CDR2: SNHLY and FYNNEI. The CDR3 loop is CASSRDLPAYNEQFF. The CDR3, as DNA: TGTGCCAGCAGTCGGGACCTACCTGCCTACAATGAGCAGTTCTTC. The full variable domain, with the rest looked up from reference TRBV2 and TRBJ2-1, is EPEVTQTPSHQVTQMGQEVILRCVPISNHLYFYWYRQILGQKVEFLVSFYNNEISEKSEIFDDQFSVERPDGSNFTLKIRSTKLEDSAMYFCASSRDLPAYNEQFFGPGTRLTVL.

This clonotype has only a few counts. The chain links TRBV19 to TRBJ2-2, with D possibly called TRBD1 or TRBD2 (5 bases each). V lost 9 bases and J 7 bases, leaving 12 bases between the germline ends. The CDR3 covers 12 residues. CDR1 and CDR2 (germline): LNHDA, SQIVND (reference sequence). This chain's CDR3 is CASGDRRGELFF. The CDR3 region has the DNA TGTGCCAGCGGGGACCGCCGCGGGGAGCTGTTTTTT. The complete variable domain, with remaining parts taken from reference TRBV19 and TRBJ2-2, reads DGGITQSPKYLFRKEGQNVTLSCEQNLNHDAMYWYRQDPGQGLRLIYYSQIVNDFQKGDIAEGYSVSREKKESFPLTVTSAQKNPTAFYLCASGDRRGELFFGEGSRLTVL.

This clonotype was recorded at least ten times. The rearrangement joins TRBV7-6 to TRBJ2-5, with TRBD2 as a possible D gene (6 bases). The CDR3 runs to 15 residues. Trimming removed 4 bases from V and 2 bases from J, with 14 bases in between. Germline V lookup: CDR1 SGHVS, CDR2 FNYEAQ. The CDR3 DNA is TGTGCCAGCAGCTACCGCTCGGGGGATCAAGAGACCCAGTACTTC. This gives the protein CASSYRSGDQETQYF.

This sequence joins TRBV7-2 and TRBJ1-1, with a weak D call TRBD1 (5 bases). Trimming cost V 4 bases and J 5 bases, with 11 bases left between them. The CDR3 is 13 residues long. The germline V gene encodes CDR1 SGHTA and CDR2 FQGNSA. As DNA, the CDR3 is TGTGCCAGCAGCTGGGCAGGGAGTACTGAAGCTTTCTTT. This sequence encodes CASSWAGSTEAFF. Full variable domain (outside the CDR3, taken from reference TRBV7-2 and TRBJ1-1): GAGVSQSPSNKVTEKGKDVELRCDPISGHTALYWYRQSLGQGLEFLIYFQGNSAPDKSGLPSDRFSAERTGGSVSTLTIQRTQQEDSAVYLCASSWAGSTEAFFGQGTRLTVV.

In this sample, this clonotype turned up a few times. The chain couples TRBV4-1 to TRBJ2-7; TRBD2 aligns across 7 bases. Trimming cost V 1 base and J 1 base; bases outside gene matches: 4. CDR1 and CDR2 (germline): MGHRA, YSYEKL. This CDR3 region has 15 residues. The CDR3 coding sequence is TGCGCCAGCAGCCAAGCTCCGGGGGGTTCCTACGAGCAGTACTTC. It yields the protein CASSQAPGGSYEQYF.

Comment on this clonotype: A much larger clone differs by one base, so this may be a read error. The rearrangement uses TRBV7-2 and TRBJ1-2, with 9 bases identical to TRBD1. The CDR3 runs 16 residues. Germline-derived CDR1 and CDR2 are SGHTA and FQGNSA. The trim removed 5 bases at V and 3 bases at J, leaving 10 bases unmatched. This chain's CDR3 is CASSSTGGYGDYGYTF. The CDR3 nucleotides are TGTGCCAGCAGCAGCACAGGGGGCTATGGGGACTATGGCTACACCTTC.

The J gene is TRBJ2-7, the V gene TRBV4-1; 12 bases line up with TRBD1. V gave up 5 bases and J gave up 3 bases; unmatched junction bases: 5. This CDR3 contains 15 residues. The V gene's germline CDR1 is MGHRA and CDR2 YSYEKL. The CDR3 is CASSSGTGGIYEQYF. The CDR3 coding sequence is TGCGCCAGCAGCTCAGGGACAGGGGGCATCTACGAGCAGTACTTC.

The V and J genes are TRBV11-2 and TRBJ2-7; D gene ambiguous. V was trimmed by 2 bases and J by 9 bases, leaving 23 bases between them. This CDR3 comprises 16 residues. Germline-derived CDR1 and CDR2 are SGHAT and FQNNGV. In nucleotides, the CDR3 is TGTGCCAGCAGCTTAAAGGCCATTTCTGAGAGAATCGGGCAGTACTTC. It translates to CASSLKAISERIGQYF.

In this sample, this clonotype turned up a few times. V usage is TRBV7-2 and J usage is TRBJ2-3; no clear D gene. The CDR3 totals 16 residues. Germline V gene data show CDR1 as SGHTA and CDR2 as FQGNSA. Trimming left V 4 bases short and J 4 bases short, with 18 bases between. This CDR3 is CASSSPPTFTPDTQYF. CDR3 sequence (DNA): TGTGCCAGCAGCTCCCCCCCCACTTTTACGCCAGATACGCAGTATTTT. Together with reference TRBV7-2 and TRBJ2-3, the CDR3 gives the full variable domain: GAGVSQSPSNKVTEKGKDVELRCDPISGHTALYWYRQSLGQGLEFLIYFQGNSAPDKSGLPSDRFSAERTGGSVSTLTIQRTQQEDSAVYLCASSSPPTFTPDTQYFGPGTRLTVL.

This clonotype was recorded once. This chain connects TRBV7-4 to TRBJ2-7; 12 bases are shared with TRBD2. The CDR3 contains 16 residues. V shed 1 base and J 6 bases; nucleotides not matched to a gene: 7. From germline, CDR1 is SGHVT and CDR2 SQSDAQ. The CDR3 DNA reads TGTGCCAGCAGCTTAGATCGGACTAGCGGGGCCGCCGAGCAGTACTTC. Translation: CASSLDRTSGAAEQYF.

This clonotype appeared a single time. This chain uses TRBV27 with TRBJ1-5; 8 nucleotides match TRBD1. This CDR3 is built from 13 residues. V gave up 5 bases and J gave up 7 bases; unmatched junction bases: 4. The V gene's germline CDR1 is MNHEY and CDR2 SMNVEV (reference sequence). The CDR3: CASSHGQGQPQHF. DNA of the CDR3: TGTGCCAGCAGTCACGGACAGGGCCAGCCCCAGCATTTT.

The chain joins TRBV6-2 or TRBV6-3 to TRBJ2-7, with D maybe TRBD2 (5 bases). The CDR3 totals 14 residues. Trimming stripped 5 bases from V and 3 bases from J, with 14 bases between. CDR1 is MNHEY, CDR2 SVGEGT, per germline. CDR3 bases: TGTGCCAGCAGTCCGAGCGGTAATTACTACGAGCAGTACTTC. It yields the protein CASSPSGNYYEQYF.

There are a few counts of this clonotype. This chain links TRBV7-2 with TRBJ2-7, with D perhaps matching TRBD2 (5 bases). Germline CDR1 and CDR2: SGHTA and FQGNSA. The CDR3 spans 12 residues. The ends were cut back, 2 bases at V and 7 bases at J, with 9 bases in the middle. The CDR3 nucleotides read TGTGCCAGCAGCTTACGGGGTCGGGAGCAGTACTTC. This translates into CASSLRGREQYF.

V is TRBV14 and J is TRBJ1-2; D remains ambiguous. The germline gives CDR1 SGHDN, CDR2 FVKESK. This CDR3 has 15 amino acids. V was pared by 1 base and J by 5 bases, with 14 bases between. The CDR3 DNA reads as TGTGCCAGCAGCCAAGGACTCCCAGCAATTTATGGCTACACCTTC. This encodes CASSQGLPAIYGYTF.

About this clonotype itself: Sequence at one end of the junction differs from germline and may be a read error. The rearrangement links TRBV11-2 to TRBJ2-6, with a possible D match to TRBD1 (6 bases). The CDR3 is made up of 17 amino acids. Germline-derived CDR1 and CDR2 are SGHAT and FQNNGV. CDR3 in amino acids: CTSSLAPDSSGANVLTF. Written as DNA, the CDR3 is TGTACCAGCAGCTTAGCCCCGGACAGCTCTGGGGCCAACGTCCTGACCTTC.

This clonotype was detected a few times. The chain uses TRBV5-6 and TRBJ2-7; TRBD2 matches at 7 bases. V was clipped by 1 base and J by 5 bases; unmatched bases: 12. This CDR3 is 16 amino acids long. The germline CDR1 and CDR2 sequences are SGHDT and YYEEEE. The CDR3 DNA reads as TGTGCCAGCAGCTTGAAAGGGTGGGAGGGTGTGAACGAGCAGTACTTC. This sequence encodes CASSLKGWEGVNEQYF.

The chain couples TRBV5-1 to TRBJ2-1, with D perhaps matching TRBD2 (5 bases). This CDR3 has 14 residues. In germline, CDR1 is SGHRS, CDR2 YFSETQ. V lost 0 bases and J 8 bases, leaving 12 bases between the germline ends. The CDR3 spells CASSLDYPGDEQFF. CDR3 nucleotide sequence: TGCGCCAGCAGCTTGGACTATCCCGGGGATGAGCAGTTCTTC.

The genes are TRBV7-2 and TRBJ1-5; no clear D gene. V shed 1 base and J shed 6 bases, with 13 bases lying between them. This CDR3 has 15 amino acids. CDR1 is SGHTA, CDR2 FQGNSA, per germline. The CDR3 DNA is TGTGCCAGCAGCTTAGAGCGTGACGGGTTTCAGCCCCAGCATTTT. This sequence encodes CASSLERDGFQPQHF.

The chain employs TRBV7-6 and TRBJ2-3; TRBD2 might be the D (5 bases). Trimming removed 5 bases at V and 5 bases at J, with 11 bases between. Germline loops: CDR1 SGHVS, CDR2 FNYEAQ. This CDR3 contains 13 residues. Here the CDR3 DNA reads TGTGCCAGCAGCCGCGGGCCTTTAGATACGCAGTATTTT. This gives the protein CASSRGPLDTQYF.

This clonotype was detected only a few times. This chain joins TRBV7-6 and TRBJ1-2; D remains ambiguous. Looked up from germline, CDR1 is SGHVS and CDR2 is FNYEAQ. This CDR3 comprises 13 residues. With 1 base removed from V and 8 bases from J, the gap between germline ends came to 11 bases. The CDR3 loop reads CASSLEPEVGYTF. CDR3 coding DNA: TGTGCCAGCAGCTTAGAGCCGGAAGTAGGCTACACCTTC.

The V gene is TRBV19, the J gene TRBJ2-1; 9 bases are a match to TRBD2. Germline V gives CDR1 LNHDA, CDR2 SQIVND (reference sequence). This CDR3 comprises 17 residues. V shed 8 bases, J shed 7 bases, and the junction held 18 bases outside the gene matches. CDR3 sequence reads: CASSTGAFSGSWNEQFF. CDR3 nucleotides: TGTGCCAGTTCAACCGGGGCTTTTAGCGGGAGTTGGAATGAGCAGTTCTTC.

The sample holds many counts of this clonotype. V gene TRBV7-2 combines with J gene TRBJ1-5, with 8 bases aligning to TRBD1. Germline V gene lookup returns CDR1 SGHTA and CDR2 FQGNSA. V shed 5 bases, J shed 5 bases, and the junction held 2 bases outside the gene matches. This CDR3 is built from 13 residues. This CDR3 reads CASSVGQDQPQHF. DNA for the CDR3: TGTGCCAGCAGCGTGGGACAGGATCAGCCCCAGCATTTT.

The chain is built from TRBV29-1 and TRBJ2-1; 9 positions agree with TRBD2. Trimming cost V 2 bases and J 6 bases; bases outside gene matches: 5. This CDR3 has 14 amino acids. From germline, CDR1 is SQVTM and CDR2 ANQGSEA. In DNA, the CDR3 is TGCAGCGTTGAATCAGCGGGGGGTCCCAATGAGCAGTTCTTC. This translates into CSVESAGGPNEQFF.

This clonotype was counted a few times. The genes are TRBV7-2 and TRBJ2-1; TRBD2 aligns across 10 bases. The CDR3 sequence is 16 residues long. J was trimmed by 7 bases and V by 4 bases; bases with no gene match: 10. CDR1 is SGHTA, CDR2 FQGNSA, per germline. In nucleotides, the CDR3 is TGTGCCAGCAGCTCCGGGGGAAGCGGGAGGGGTAATGAGCAGTTCTTC. It specifies CASSSGGSGRGNEQFF.

The rearrangement joins TRBV11-2 to TRBJ2-1; D is ambiguous. Per the germline V gene, CDR1 is SGHAT and CDR2 is FQNNGV. V was pared by 5 bases and J by 4 bases, with 12 bases between. There are 14 residues in the CDR3. The CDR3 region has the DNA TGTGCCAGCAGCAGTACTACAGCTTACAATGAGCAGTTCTTC. Encoded protein: CASSSTTAYNEQFF.

The CDR3 is CASSSWDRGNEQYF. The CDR3, as DNA: TGTGCCAGCAGTAGCTGGGACAGGGGGAACGAGCAGTACTTC. The chain employs TRBV6-5 and TRBJ2-7; 11 bases align to TRBD1. V was pared by 5 bases and J by 5 bases, with 5 bases of the junction left unmatched. This CDR3 contains 14 residues. CDR1 is MNHEY and CDR2 is SVGAGI in the germline V gene.

For the CDR3, the DNA is TGTGCCAGCAGCAGGGGTCGTCACTACGAGCAGTACTTC. Amino acid sequence: CASSRGRHYEQYF. The V and J genes are TRBV27 and TRBJ2-7, with D maybe TRBD1 (6 bases). The CDR3 length is 13 residues. CDR1 and CDR2 from the germline V gene are MNHEY and SMNVEV (reference sequence). V lost 6 bases and J 3 bases, leaving 12 bases between the germline ends.

A few counts support this clonotype. V usage is TRBV7-2 and J usage is TRBJ1-4; no reliable D call. Trimming took 0 bases from V and 4 from J, leaving 6 bases between them. This CDR3 is 14 amino acids long. Germline V lookup: CDR1 SGHTA, CDR2 FQGNSA. CDR3 region: CASSLAIDNEKLFF. The CDR3 DNA is TGTGCCAGCAGCTTAGCGATCGATAATGAAAAACTGTTTTTT.

The CDR3 region has the DNA TGTGCCTGGACCCCAGGGGCCTCTGGAAACACCATATATTTT. It encodes CAWTPGASGNTIYF. The chain links TRBV30 to TRBJ1-3; maybe TRBD1 (6 bases). Trimming pared 4 bases from V and 0 bases from J, leaving 10 bases between. Per germline, CDR1 GTSNPN and CDR2 SVGIG (reference sequence). This CDR3 comprises 14 residues.

The chain couples TRBV4-1 to TRBJ2-3, with TRBD2 matching over 8 bases. V trimming: 1 base; J trimming: 2 bases; junction bases outside the gene matches: 5. The V gene's germline CDR1 is MGHRA and CDR2 YSYEKL. The CDR3 consists of 16 residues. This chain's CDR3 is CASSQGRGGVTDTQYF. The CDR3 DNA follows: TGCGCCAGCAGCCAAGGCCGGGGGGGGGTCACAGATACGCAGTATTTT.